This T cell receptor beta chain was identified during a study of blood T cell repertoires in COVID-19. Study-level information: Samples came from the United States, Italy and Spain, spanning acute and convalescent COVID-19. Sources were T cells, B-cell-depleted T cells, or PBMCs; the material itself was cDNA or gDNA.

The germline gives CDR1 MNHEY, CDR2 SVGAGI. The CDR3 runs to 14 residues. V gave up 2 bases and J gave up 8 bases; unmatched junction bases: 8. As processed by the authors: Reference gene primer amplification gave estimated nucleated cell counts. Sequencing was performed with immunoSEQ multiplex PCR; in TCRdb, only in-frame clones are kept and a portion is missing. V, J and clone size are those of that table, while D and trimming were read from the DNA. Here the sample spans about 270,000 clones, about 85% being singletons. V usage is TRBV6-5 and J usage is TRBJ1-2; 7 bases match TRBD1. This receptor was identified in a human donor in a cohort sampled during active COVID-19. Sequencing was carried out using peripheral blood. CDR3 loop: CASSYTGAQEGYTF. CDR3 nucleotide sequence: TGTGCCAGCAGTTACACAGGGGCCCAAGAGGGCTACACCTTC.